This T cell receptor (beta chain) was observed in a study of T-cell reconstitution after alpha-beta-depleted transplantation in children. Regarding the study as a whole: Surviving recipient T cells and thymic progenitors underlay high day-60 TCRbeta diversity in some patients. Diversity and T-cell counts at one year after transplant derived mostly from new T cells. As was reported, about two months after transplant, alpha-beta T cells came from several hundred expanded graft clones.

Library preparation (for TCRbeta) was performed with unique molecular identifiers. TCRdb passed the PCR reads through MiXCR, listing each CDR3 protein once. The sample contains approximately 350,000 distinct CDR3 sequences, 16% of which appear only once. Losses at the gene ends were 6 bases for V and 7 bases for J; bases not matched to a gene: 3. Germline CDR1 and CDR2: SQVTM and ANQGSEA. This CDR3 has 12 residues. Notes on this clonotype: Its antigen is currently unknown.

The sample consisted of PBMCs, mostly from graft donor cells, taken 360 days after TCRalphabeta/CD19-depleted stem cell transplant. The chain uses TRBV29-1 and TRBJ2-1, with 10 positions matching TRBD2. The receptor was derived from a male patient between 2 and 10 years old who had a stem cell transplant for acute lymphoblastic leukemia, so the T cells may come from the graft donor. CDR3 nucleotides: TGCAGCGTAGCGGGAGGGCCAAATGAGCAGTTCTTC. This gives the protein CSVAGGPNEQFF.